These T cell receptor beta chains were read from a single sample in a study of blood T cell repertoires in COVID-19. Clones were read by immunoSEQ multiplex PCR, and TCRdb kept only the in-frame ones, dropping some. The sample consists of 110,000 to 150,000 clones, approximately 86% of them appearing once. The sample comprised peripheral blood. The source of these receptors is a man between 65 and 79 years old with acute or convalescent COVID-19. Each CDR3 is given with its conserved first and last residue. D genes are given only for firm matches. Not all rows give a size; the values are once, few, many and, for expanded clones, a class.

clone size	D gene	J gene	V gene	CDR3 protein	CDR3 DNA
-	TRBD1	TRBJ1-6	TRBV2	CASSPVLDRGLYNSPLHF	TGTGCCAGCAGTCCCGTACTGGACAGGGGGTTGTATAATTCACCCCTCCACTTT
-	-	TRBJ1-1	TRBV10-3	CAISESGRGEAFF	TGTGCCATCAGTGAGTCAGGGCGGGGGGAAGCTTTCTTT
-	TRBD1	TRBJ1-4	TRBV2	CASTLDRSREKLFF	TGTGCCAGCACTCTGGACAGGAGCCGGGAAAAACTGTTTTTT
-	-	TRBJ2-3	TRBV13	CASSPISTDTQYF	TGTGCCAGCAGCCCCATTAGCACAGATACGCAGTATTTT
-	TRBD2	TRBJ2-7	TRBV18	CASSPQRGEGNEQYF	TGTGCCAGCTCACCACAACGGGGGGAGGGGAACGAGCAGTACTTC
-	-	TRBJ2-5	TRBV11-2	CASSFTGKTQYF	TGTGCCAGCAGCTTCACCGGGAAGACCCAGTACTTC
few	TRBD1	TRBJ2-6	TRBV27	CASSFFPGQISGGANVLTF	TGTGCCAGCAGCTTTTTTCCGGGACAGATTTCTGGTGGGGCCAACGTCCTGACTTTC
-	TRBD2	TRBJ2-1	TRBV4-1	CASSRGGLVKNNEQFF	TGCGCCAGCAGCCGAGGCGGACTAGTCAAAAACAATGAGCAGTTCTTC
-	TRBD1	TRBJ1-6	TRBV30	CAWSQGADNSPLHF	TGTGCCTGGAGTCAGGGGGCGGATAATTCACCCCTCCACTTT
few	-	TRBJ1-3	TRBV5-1	CASSSELGNTIYF	TGCGCCAGCAGCTCCGAGTTGGGAAACACCATATATTTT
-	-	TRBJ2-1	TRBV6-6	CASTPGGTKDEQFF	TGTGCCAGCACCCCCGGGGGTACTAAAGATGAGCAGTTCTTC
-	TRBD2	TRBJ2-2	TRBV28	CASSSTGRVTGELFF	TGTGCCAGCAGTTCGACCGGGAGGGTCACCGGGGAGCTGTTTTTT
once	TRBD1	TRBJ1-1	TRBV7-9	CASSPQGSGTEAFF	TGTGCCAGCAGCCCACAGGGGAGCGGCACTGAAGCTTTCTTT
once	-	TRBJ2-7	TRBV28	CASSPGHRRVHEQYF	TGTGCCAGCAGCCCGGGACACCGGCGGGTCCACGAGCAGTACTTC
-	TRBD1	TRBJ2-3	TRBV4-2	CASSQPDRGVVPDTQYF	TGTGCCAGCAGCCAACCTGACAGGGGAGTGGTCCCAGATACGCAGTATTTT
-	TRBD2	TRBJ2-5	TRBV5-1	CASSLGASGSPLETQYF	TGCGCCAGCAGCTTGGGGGCTAGCGGAAGCCCCTTAGAGACCCAGTACTTC
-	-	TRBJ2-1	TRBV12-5	CASGLETTEQFF	TGTGCTAGTGGTTTGGAAACAACGGAGCAGTTCTTC
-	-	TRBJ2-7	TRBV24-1	CATSDDSGMAPYEQYF	TGTGCCACCAGTGATGACTCAGGGATGGCGCCCTACGAGCAGTACTTC
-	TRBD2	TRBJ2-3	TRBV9	CASSVAGALAGELDTQYF	TGTGCCAGCAGCGTAGCTGGGGCCCTAGCGGGAGAGTTAGATACGCAGTATTTT
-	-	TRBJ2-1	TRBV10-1	CASSDSGTYNEQFF	TGCGCCAGCAGTGATAGCGGCACCTACAATGAGCAGTTCTTC